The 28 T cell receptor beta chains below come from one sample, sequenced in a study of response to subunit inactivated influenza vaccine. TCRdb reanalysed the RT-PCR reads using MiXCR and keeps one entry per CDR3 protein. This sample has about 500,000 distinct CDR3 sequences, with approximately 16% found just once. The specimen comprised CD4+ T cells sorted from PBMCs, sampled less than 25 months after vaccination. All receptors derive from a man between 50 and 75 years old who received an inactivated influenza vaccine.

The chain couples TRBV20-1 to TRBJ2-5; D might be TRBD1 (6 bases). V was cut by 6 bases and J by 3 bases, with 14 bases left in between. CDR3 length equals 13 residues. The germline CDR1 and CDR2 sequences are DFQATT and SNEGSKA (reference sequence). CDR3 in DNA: TGCAGTGCCCGAAAGGGGGTAAAAGAGACCCAGTACTTC. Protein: CSARKGVKETQYF.

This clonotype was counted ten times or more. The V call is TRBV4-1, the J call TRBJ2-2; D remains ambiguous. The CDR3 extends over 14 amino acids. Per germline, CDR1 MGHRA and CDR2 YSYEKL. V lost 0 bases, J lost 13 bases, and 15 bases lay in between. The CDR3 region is CASSQERAVAALFF. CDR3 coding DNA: TGCGCCAGCAGCCAAGAACGGGCCGTTGCTGCGCTGTTTTTT.

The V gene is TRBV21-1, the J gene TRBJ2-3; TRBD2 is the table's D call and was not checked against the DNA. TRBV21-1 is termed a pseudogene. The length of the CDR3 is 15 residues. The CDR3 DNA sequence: TGTGCCAGCAGCTCAGGCAGGGACCTCACAGATACGCAGTATTTT. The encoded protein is CASSSGRDLTDTQYF.

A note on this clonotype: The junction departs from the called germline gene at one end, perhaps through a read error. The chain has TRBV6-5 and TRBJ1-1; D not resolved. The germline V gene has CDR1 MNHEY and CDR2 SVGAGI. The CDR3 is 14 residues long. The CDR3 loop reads CASSYSRKNAEAFF. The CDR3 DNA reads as TGTGCCAGCAGTTACAGCCGAAAGAACGCTGAAGCTTTCTTT.

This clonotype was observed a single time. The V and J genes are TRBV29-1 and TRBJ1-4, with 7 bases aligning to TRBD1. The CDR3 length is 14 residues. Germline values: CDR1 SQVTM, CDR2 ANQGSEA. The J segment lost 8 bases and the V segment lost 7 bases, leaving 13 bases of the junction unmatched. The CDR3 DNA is TGCAGCGCCAGAGAGACAGGGATAGGAGAAAAACTGTTTTTT. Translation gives CSARETGIGEKLFF.

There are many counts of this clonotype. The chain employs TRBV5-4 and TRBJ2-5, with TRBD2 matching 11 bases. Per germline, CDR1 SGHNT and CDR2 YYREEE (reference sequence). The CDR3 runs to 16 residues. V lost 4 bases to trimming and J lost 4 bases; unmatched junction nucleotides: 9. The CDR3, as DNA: TGTGCCAGCAGCCCTACTAGCGGGAGTCCGATAGAGACCCAGTACTTC. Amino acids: CASSPTSGSPIETQYF.

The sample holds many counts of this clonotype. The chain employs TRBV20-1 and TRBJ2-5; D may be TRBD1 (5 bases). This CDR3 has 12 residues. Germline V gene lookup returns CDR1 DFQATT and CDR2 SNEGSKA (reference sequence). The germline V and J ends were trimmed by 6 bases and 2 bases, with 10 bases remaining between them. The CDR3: CSAKQGQETQYF. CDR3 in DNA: TGCAGTGCGAAGCAGGGACAAGAGACCCAGTACTTC.

As DNA, the CDR3 is TGTGCCAGCAGTTTCGGGGGACAGGGGGAGGATACGCAGTATTTT. Its protein is CASSFGGQGEDTQYF. V gene TRBV28 combines with J gene TRBJ2-3, with 11 positions matching TRBD1. CDR1 and CDR2 from the germline V gene are MDHEN and SYDVKM. CDR3 length equals 15 residues. The trim removed 3 bases at V and 6 bases at J, leaving 5 bases unmatched.

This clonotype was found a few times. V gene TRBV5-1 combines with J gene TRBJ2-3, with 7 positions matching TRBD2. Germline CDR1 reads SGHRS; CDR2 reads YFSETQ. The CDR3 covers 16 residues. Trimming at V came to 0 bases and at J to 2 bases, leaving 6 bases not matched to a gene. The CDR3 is CASSLAARGNTDTQYF. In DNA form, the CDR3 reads TGCGCCAGCAGCTTGGCAGCGCGGGGGAACACAGATACGCAGTATTTT.

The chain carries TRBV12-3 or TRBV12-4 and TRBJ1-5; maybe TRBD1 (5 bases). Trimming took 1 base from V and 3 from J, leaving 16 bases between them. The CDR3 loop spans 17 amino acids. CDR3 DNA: TGTGCCAGCAGTTTAGTGGGGCAGGGAAGGTTCAATCAGCCCCAGCATTTT. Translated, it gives CASSLVGQGRFNQPQHF.

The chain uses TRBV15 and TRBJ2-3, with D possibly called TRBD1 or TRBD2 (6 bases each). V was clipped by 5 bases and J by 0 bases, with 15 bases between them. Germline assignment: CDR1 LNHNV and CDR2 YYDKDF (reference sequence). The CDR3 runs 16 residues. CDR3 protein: CATSGGTHTSTDTQYF. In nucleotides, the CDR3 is TGTGCCACCAGCGGCGGGACACATACTAGCACAGATACGCAGTATTTT. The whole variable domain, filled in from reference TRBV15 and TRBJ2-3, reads DAMVIQNPRYQVTQFGKPVTLSCSQTLNHNVMYWYQQKSSQAPKLLFHYYDKDFNNEADTPDNFQSRRPNTSFCFLDIRSPGLGDTAMYLCATSGGTHTSTDTQYFGPGTRLTVL.

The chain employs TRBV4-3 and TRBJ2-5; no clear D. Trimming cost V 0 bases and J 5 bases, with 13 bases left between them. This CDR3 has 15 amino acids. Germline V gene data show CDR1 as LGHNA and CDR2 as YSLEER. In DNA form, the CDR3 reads TGCGCCAGCAGCCAAGAGCTTAGCAGATTGGAGACCCAGTACTTC. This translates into CASSQELSRLETQYF.

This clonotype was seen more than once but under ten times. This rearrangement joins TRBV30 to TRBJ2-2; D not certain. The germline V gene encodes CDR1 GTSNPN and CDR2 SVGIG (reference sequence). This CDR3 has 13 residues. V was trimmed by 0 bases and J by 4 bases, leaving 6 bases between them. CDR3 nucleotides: TGTGCCTGGAGTGTACATGGCACCGGGGAGCTGTTTTTT. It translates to CAWSVHGTGELFF.

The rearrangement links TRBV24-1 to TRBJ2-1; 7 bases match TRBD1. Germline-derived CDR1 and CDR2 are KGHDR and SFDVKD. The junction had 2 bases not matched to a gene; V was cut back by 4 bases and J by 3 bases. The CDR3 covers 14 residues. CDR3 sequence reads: CATSETGIYNEQFF. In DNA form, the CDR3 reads TGTGCCACCAGTGAGACAGGGATCTACAATGAGCAGTTCTTC.

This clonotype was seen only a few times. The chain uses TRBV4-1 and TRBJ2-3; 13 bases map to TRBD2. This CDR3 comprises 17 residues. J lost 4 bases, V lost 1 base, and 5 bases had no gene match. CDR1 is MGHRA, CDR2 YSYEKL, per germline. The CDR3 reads CASSQGTSGRLADTQYF. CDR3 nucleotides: TGCGCCAGCAGCCAAGGGACTAGCGGGAGATTAGCAGATACGCAGTATTTT.

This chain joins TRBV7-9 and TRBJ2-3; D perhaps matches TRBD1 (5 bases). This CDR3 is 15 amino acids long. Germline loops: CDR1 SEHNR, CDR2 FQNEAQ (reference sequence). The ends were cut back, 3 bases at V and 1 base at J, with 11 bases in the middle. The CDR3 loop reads CASSLRQIGTDTQYF. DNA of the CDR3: TGTGCCAGCAGCTTGAGACAGATAGGCACAGATACGCAGTATTTT.

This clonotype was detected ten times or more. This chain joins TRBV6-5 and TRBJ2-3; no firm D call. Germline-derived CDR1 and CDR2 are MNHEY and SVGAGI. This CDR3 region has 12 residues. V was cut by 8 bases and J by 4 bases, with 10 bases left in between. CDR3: CASAPAPDTQYF. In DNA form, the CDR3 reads TGTGCCAGCGCCCCCGCCCCAGATACGCAGTATTTT.

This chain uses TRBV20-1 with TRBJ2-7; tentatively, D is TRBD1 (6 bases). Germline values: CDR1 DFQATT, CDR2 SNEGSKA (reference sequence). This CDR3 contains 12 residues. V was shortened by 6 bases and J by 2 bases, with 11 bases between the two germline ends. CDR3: CSAKQGTYEQYF. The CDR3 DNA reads TGCAGTGCGAAACAGGGAACCTACGAGCAGTACTTC.

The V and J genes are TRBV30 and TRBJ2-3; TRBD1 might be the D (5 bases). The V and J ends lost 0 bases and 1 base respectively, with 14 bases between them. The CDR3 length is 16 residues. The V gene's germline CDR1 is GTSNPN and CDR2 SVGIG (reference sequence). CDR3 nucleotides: TGTGCCTGGAGTGTCCTAGGGGCCGTGGGCACAGATACGCAGTATTTT. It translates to CAWSVLGAVGTDTQYF.

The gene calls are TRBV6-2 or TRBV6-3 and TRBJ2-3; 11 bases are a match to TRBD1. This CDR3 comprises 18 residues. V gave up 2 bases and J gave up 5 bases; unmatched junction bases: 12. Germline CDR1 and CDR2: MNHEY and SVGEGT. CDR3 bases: TGTGCCAGCAGTTACCAAGCGCTCGGGACAGGGGGTCTAGATACGCAGTATTTT. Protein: CASSYQALGTGGLDTQYF.

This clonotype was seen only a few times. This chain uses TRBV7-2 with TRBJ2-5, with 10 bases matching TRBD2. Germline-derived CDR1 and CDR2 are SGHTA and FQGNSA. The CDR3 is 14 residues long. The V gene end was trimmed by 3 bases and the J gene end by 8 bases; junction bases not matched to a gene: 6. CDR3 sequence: CASSFTSGDTTQYF. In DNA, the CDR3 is TGTGCCAGCAGCTTCACTAGCGGGGACACCACCCAGTACTTC.

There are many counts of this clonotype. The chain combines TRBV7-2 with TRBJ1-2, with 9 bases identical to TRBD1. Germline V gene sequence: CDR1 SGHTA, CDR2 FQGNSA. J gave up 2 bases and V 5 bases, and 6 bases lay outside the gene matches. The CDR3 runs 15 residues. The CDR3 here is CASSATGGGNYGYTF. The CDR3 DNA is TGTGCCAGCAGCGCGACAGGGGGTGGGAACTATGGCTACACCTTC.

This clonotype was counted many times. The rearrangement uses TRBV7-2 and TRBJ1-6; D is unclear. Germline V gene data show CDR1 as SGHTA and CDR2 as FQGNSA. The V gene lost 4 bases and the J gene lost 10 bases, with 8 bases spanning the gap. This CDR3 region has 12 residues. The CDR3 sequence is CASSSPPSPLHF. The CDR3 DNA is TGTGCCAGCAGCTCCCCCCCATCACCCCTCCACTTT.

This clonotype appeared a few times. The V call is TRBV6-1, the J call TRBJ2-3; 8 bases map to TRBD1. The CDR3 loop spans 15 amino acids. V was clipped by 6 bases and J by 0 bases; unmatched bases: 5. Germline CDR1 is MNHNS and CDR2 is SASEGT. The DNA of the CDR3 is TGTGCCAGCAGCGACAGGGGCCGAAGCACAGATACGCAGTATTTT. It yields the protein CASSDRGRSTDTQYF.

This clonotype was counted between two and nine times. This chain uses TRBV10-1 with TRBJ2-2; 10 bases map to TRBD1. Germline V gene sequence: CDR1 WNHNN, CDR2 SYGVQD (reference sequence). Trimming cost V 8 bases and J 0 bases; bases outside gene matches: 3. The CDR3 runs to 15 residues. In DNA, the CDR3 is TGCGCCAGCGGGACAGGGGCCTCGAACACCGGGGAGCTGTTTTTT. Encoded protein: CASGTGASNTGELFF.

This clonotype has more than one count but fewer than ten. In DNA, the CDR3 is TGTGCCATCGGCTCGACAGTTGGCTCCTACAATGAGCAGTTCTTC. Translation: CAIGSTVGSYNEQFF. The rearrangement uses TRBV10-3 and TRBJ2-1, with D possibly TRBD1 on 5 matching bases. The length of the CDR3 is 15 residues. CDR1 and CDR2 from the germline V gene are ENHRY and SYGVKD. V lost 8 bases and J lost 0, with 14 bases in between.

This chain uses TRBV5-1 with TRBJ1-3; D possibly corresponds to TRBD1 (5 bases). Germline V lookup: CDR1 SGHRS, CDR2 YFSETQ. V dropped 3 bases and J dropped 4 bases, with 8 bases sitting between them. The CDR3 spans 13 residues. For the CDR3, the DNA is TGCGCCAGCAGCTCCGAGGGGGGAAACACCATATATTTT. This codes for CASSSEGGNTIYF.

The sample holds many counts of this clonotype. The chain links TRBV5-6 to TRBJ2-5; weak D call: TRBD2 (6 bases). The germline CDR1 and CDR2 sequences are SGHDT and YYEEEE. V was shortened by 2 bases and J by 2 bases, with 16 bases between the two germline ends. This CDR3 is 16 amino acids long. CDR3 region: CASSFRSWRGQETQYF. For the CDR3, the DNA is TGTGCCAGCAGCTTTCGGTCTTGGCGGGGACAAGAGACCCAGTACTTC.